A single sample gave rise to the 24 T cell receptor beta chains below, sequenced in a study of OX40 agonist ivuxolimab in advanced cancers. To prepare the library, the immunoSEQ multiplex PCR assay was applied. The clones in this table, taken by TCRdb from immuneACCESS, are in-frame only. Not every clone is retained; where verified, under half of the shortfall comes from an unresolved V gene, and the cause of the rest is unknown. The sample records 50,000 to 80,000 clones, around 84% of which are singletons. The ten largest clones take up less than 3.5% of the sample. Source: CD4+ or CD8+ T cells sorted from blood, taken in a trial of the OX40 agonist ivuxolimab. These receptors came from an adult with an advanced solid tumor such as melanoma, head and neck, liver or kidney cancer.

For the CDR3, the DNA is TGTGCCAGCAGTTTGGGGACTAGCGGGGCGAATGAGCAGTTCTTC. It is translated as CASSLGTSGANEQFF. The chain is built from TRBV6-5 and TRBJ2-1, with 13 bases fitting TRBD2. The CDR3 is made up of 15 amino acids. Per the germline V gene, CDR1 is MNHEY and CDR2 is SVGAGI. Trimming cost V 4 bases and J 7 bases; bases outside gene matches: 4.

The genes are TRBV5-1 and TRBJ2-5; 13 nucleotides align to TRBD2. Germline loops: CDR1 SGHRS, CDR2 YFSETQ. The CDR3 is made up of 16 amino acids. V was pared by 3 bases and J by 5 bases, with 7 bases of the junction left unmatched. Written as DNA, the CDR3 is TGCGCCAGCAGCTCGACTAGCGGGGGGCCAGGGGAGACCCAGTACTTC. Translating it yields CASSSTSGGPGETQYF.

This clone was counted a single time. V is TRBV5-1 and J is TRBJ2-3, with 9 bases lining up with TRBD1. V was pared by 4 bases and J by 1 base, with 16 bases of the junction left unmatched. The germline V gene has CDR1 SGHRS and CDR2 YFSETQ. This CDR3 region has 19 residues. The CDR3 reads CASSLEPPGTGLGTDTQYF. The CDR3 bases are TGCGCCAGCAGCCTTGAGCCCCCCGGGACAGGGCTAGGCACAGATACGCAGTATTTT.

The chain recombines TRBV18 with TRBJ2-7; D is possibly TRBD2 (5 bases). This CDR3 contains 14 residues. V was shortened by 3 bases and J by 0 bases, with 9 bases between the two germline ends. Germline assignment: CDR1 KGHSH and CDR2 LQKENI. CDR3 in amino acids: CASSPRRDSYEQYF. CDR3 DNA: TGTGCCAGCTCACCGCGCCGGGACTCCTACGAGCAGTACTTC.

J is TRBJ2-5 and V is TRBV30, with 7 bases aligning to TRBD2. CDR1 and CDR2 (germline): GTSNPN, SVGIG (reference sequence). This CDR3 spans 14 amino acids. The V and J ends lost 4 bases and 5 bases, in that order; junction bases with no gene match: 10. CDR3 sequence reads: CAWNLGAGSETQYF. The CDR3 DNA follows: TGTGCCTGGAACTTAGGAGCGGGATCGGAGACCCAGTACTTC.

The rearrangement uses TRBV7-2 and TRBJ2-1; D is possibly TRBD2 (7 bases). This CDR3 region has 13 residues. Trimming stripped 1 base from V and 8 bases from J, with 9 bases between. Germline values: CDR1 SGHTA, CDR2 FQGNSA. DNA of the CDR3: TGTGCCAGCAGCTTAGTAGGGGGGGATGAGCAGTTCTTC. As protein: CASSLVGGDEQFF.

The gene calls are TRBV2 and TRBJ1-1, with TRBD1 as a possible D gene (6 bases). The CDR3 length is 13 residues. Trimming took off 6 bases at V and 5 bases at J, with 13 bases between the two ends. Germline V lookup: CDR1 SNHLY, CDR2 FYNNEI. This CDR3 reads CASSLQGRTEAFF. As DNA, the CDR3 is TGTGCCAGCAGCCTACAGGGAAGGACTGAAGCTTTCTTT.

This clone was picked up one time. This chain links TRBV7-2 with TRBJ2-7, with 10 bases aligning to TRBD1. The CDR3 has 16 residues. Per germline, CDR1 SGHTA and CDR2 FQGNSA. J was trimmed by 7 bases and V by 5 bases; bases with no gene match: 14. The CDR3 sequence is CASSPIADRGKREQYF. The CDR3 region has the DNA TGTGCCAGCAGCCCCATTGCGGACAGGGGGAAGAGAGAGCAGTACTTC.

V is TRBV19 and J is TRBJ1-1; possibly TRBD1 for D (6 bases). The CDR3 has 14 residues. CDR1 is LNHDA, CDR2 SQIVND, per germline (reference sequence). Trimming removed 10 bases at V and 1 base at J, with 16 bases between. The DNA for the CDR3 is TGTGCCACCCTAAGGGGGGGCAAGAACACTGAAGCTTTCTTT. Translation: CATLRGGKNTEAFF.

This clone was seen more than once but under ten times. The chain recombines TRBV5-6 with TRBJ2-7, with 9 bases aligning to TRBD1. V trimming: 4 bases; J trimming: 3 bases; junction bases outside the gene matches: 2. CDR1 is SGHDT, CDR2 YYEEEE, per germline. The CDR3 consists of 13 residues. CDR3 bases: TGTGCCAGCAGCCGGGGACAGGGCTACGAGCAGTACTTC. Translated, it gives CASSRGQGYEQYF.

The rearrangement links TRBV10-3 to TRBJ1-2; 7 bases fit TRBD1. This CDR3 is 15 amino acids long. Trimming took 0 bases from V and 2 from J; bases not matched to a gene: 3. Germline CDR1 and CDR2: ENHRY and SYGVKD. The CDR3: CAISESTGTNYGYTF. The CDR3 DNA follows: TGTGCCATCAGTGAGTCGACAGGGACAAACTATGGCTACACCTTC.

The V and J genes are TRBV30 and TRBJ1-4; no firm D call. The CDR3 has 13 residues. Trimming cost V 4 bases and J 0 bases, with 6 bases left between them. Germline values: CDR1 GTSNPN, CDR2 SVGIG (reference sequence). The CDR3 sequence: CAWTGPTNEKLFF. The CDR3 nucleotides are TGTGCCTGGACCGGGCCAACTAATGAAAAACTGTTTTTT.

This clone was seen a handful of times. V gene TRBV2 combines with J gene TRBJ1-4; 11 bases match TRBD1. Unmatched junction bases numbered 9, after V lost 7 bases and J lost 8 bases. The CDR3 contains 15 residues. Per the germline V gene, CDR1 is SNHLY and CDR2 is FYNNEI. CDR3 DNA sequence: TGTGCCAGCATCCTGGACAGGGGGCGAGTGGAAAAACTGTTTTTT. It is translated as CASILDRGRVEKLFF.

V and J are TRBV7-2 and TRBJ2-7; D not certain. The ends were cut back, 5 bases at V and 0 bases at J, with 5 bases in the middle. The CDR3 is made up of 12 amino acids. From germline, CDR1 is SGHTA and CDR2 FQGNSA. The CDR3 nucleotides are TGTGCCAGCAGCACCGACTCCTACGAGCAGTACTTC. Residues: CASSTDSYEQYF.

The chain combines TRBV5-8 with TRBJ2-5, with TRBD2 matching 15 bases. This CDR3 comprises 16 residues. V lost 3 bases and J lost 5; bases outside the gene matches: 5. Germline CDR1 is SGHTS and CDR2 is YDEGEE. The CDR3 DNA reads as TGTGCCAGCAGCTGGACTAGCGGGAGGGCCCGGGAGACCCAGTACTTC. Translating it yields CASSWTSGRARETQYF.

The chain uses TRBV5-1 and TRBJ2-6; unclear D gene. Trimming removed 3 bases at V and 1 base at J, with 11 bases between. The V gene's germline CDR1 is SGHRS and CDR2 YFSETQ. The CDR3 covers 16 residues. CDR3 sequence: CASSSATRSGANVLTF. The DNA of the CDR3 is TGCGCCAGCAGCTCGGCGACAAGGTCTGGGGCCAACGTCCTGACTTTC.

J is TRBJ2-2 and V is TRBV4-2; D is unclear. The CDR3 is 15 amino acids. Trimming cost V 0 bases and J 8 bases, with 13 bases left between them. The germline V gene encodes CDR1 LGHNA and CDR2 YNFKEQ. The CDR3 protein is CASSQDGPPRGELFF. The CDR3 DNA is TGTGCCAGCAGCCAAGATGGACCTCCGAGGGGGGAGCTGTTTTTT.

The chain is built from TRBV5-1 and TRBJ1-4; no firm D call. V lost 4 bases, J lost 7 bases, and 14 bases lay in between. Germline V lookup: CDR1 SGHRS, CDR2 YFSETQ. This CDR3 has 14 amino acids. The DNA for the CDR3 is TGCGCCAGCAGCCAACAACTTGGAGGTGAAAAACTGTTTTTT. It translates to CASSQQLGGEKLFF.

This clone occurred once. The chain is built from TRBV5-1 and TRBJ1-2; D is undetermined. The CDR3 loop spans 14 amino acids. Trimming pared 0 bases from V and 8 bases from J, leaving 14 bases between. Germline assignment: CDR1 SGHRS and CDR2 YFSETQ. The DNA for the CDR3 is TGCGCCAGCAGCTTGGCCCCGGGATCGGAAGGCTACACCTTC. It yields the protein CASSLAPGSEGYTF.

The gene calls are TRBV18 and TRBJ1-2; D is unclear. The germline CDR1 and CDR2 sequences are KGHSH and LQKENI. Trimming shortened V by 3 bases and J by 14 bases, and 22 bases separated the two germline ends. This CDR3 region has 14 residues. The CDR3 DNA reads as TGTGCCAGCTCACCCCCTACGTTGGATAGGGTTCGTACCTTC. This codes for CASSPPTLDRVRTF. Using reference TRBV18 and TRBJ1-2 for the parts outside the CDR3, the full variable domain is NAGVMQNPRHLVRRRGQEARLRCSPMKGHSHVYWYRQLPEEGLKFMVYLQKENIIDESGMPKERFSAEFPKEGPSILRIQQVVRGDSAAYFCASSPPTLDRVRTFGSGTRLTVV.

For the CDR3, the DNA is TGTGCCAGCAAGGGAGGTGGTAGGGAAAAACTGTTTTTT. It is translated as CASKGGGREKLFF. This chain links TRBV6-5 with TRBJ1-4; D is uncertain. V was cut by 7 bases and J by 8 bases, with 14 bases left in between. This CDR3 is 13 amino acids long. Germline CDR1 and CDR2: MNHEY and SVGAGI.

The V call is TRBV7-2, the J call TRBJ2-1; 10 nucleotides align to TRBD2. After removal of 5 bases from V and 2 bases from J, the junction contained 3 bases not matched to a gene. The CDR3 is 15 residues long. CDR1 is SGHTA, CDR2 FQGNSA, per germline. CDR3 sequence (DNA): TGTGCCAGCAGCCAAAGCGGGAGGGCCTACAATGAGCAGTTCTTC. Residues: CASSQSGRAYNEQFF.

This clone is categorized as medium-sized. The rearrangement joins TRBV7-3 to TRBJ1-5; D is undetermined. Looked up from germline, CDR1 is SGHTA and CDR2 is FQGTGA. Trimming shortened V by 3 bases and J by 1 base, and 13 bases separated the two germline ends. The CDR3 sequence is 16 residues long. The CDR3 sequence: CASSLVWGKSNQPQHF. The CDR3 DNA reads as TGTGCCAGCAGCTTGGTGTGGGGTAAGAGCAATCAGCCCCAGCATTTT.

The chain combines TRBV2 with TRBJ1-2, with 9 bases identical to TRBD1. V lost 1 base and J lost 7; bases outside the gene matches: 1. Looked up from germline, CDR1 is SNHLY and CDR2 is FYNNEI. The CDR3 runs 13 residues. DNA for the CDR3: TGTGCCAGCAGTGAAGGGACAGGGGTTGGCTACACCTTC. Translated: CASSEGTGVGYTF.